These T cell receptor beta chains were read from a single sample in a study of blood T cell repertoires in COVID-19. Sequenced by immunoSEQ multiplex PCR; TCRdb stores in-frame clones only, minus some. The sample includes 150,000 to 200,000 clones, around 80% of them seen just once. Sequenced material: peripheral blood. The source is a man in his 60s with active or convalescent COVID-19. CDR3s include the opening cysteine and the closing phenylalanine or tryptophan. D genes are given only for firm matches. Rows give clone size only sometimes, using once, few, many, or a class for an expanded clone.

d_call clone_size j_call v_call cdr3_aa cdr3_nt
TRBD2 - TRBJ2-7 TRBV28 CASSTSGNMAYEQYF TGTGCCAGCAGTACTAGCGGGAATATGGCCTACGAGCAGTACTTC
TRBD1 - TRBJ1-3 TRBV6-1 CASSDYRGSGNTIYF TGTGCCAGCAGTGATTACAGGGGTTCTGGAAACACCATATATTTT
- - TRBJ2-2 TRBV6-4 CASSDGALNTGELFF TGTGCCAGCAGTGACGGAGCCCTGAACACCGGGGAGCTGTTTTTT
TRBD1 - TRBJ1-5 TRBV28 CAILGQNNQPQHF TGTGCCATCCTGGGACAGAACAATCAGCCCCAGCATTTT
TRBD1 few TRBJ1-2 TRBV4-1 CASSQLTGAGGTYGYTF TGCGCCAGCAGCCAATTGACGGGGGCAGGGGGGACCTATGGCTACACCTTC
TRBD2 - TRBJ2-1 TRBV7-2 CASSLGGPAGGNEQFF TGTGCCAGCAGCTTAGGAGGCCCGGCGGGAGGCAATGAGCAGTTCTTC
TRBD2 - TRBJ2-1 TRBV9 CASSGLAGGTYNEQFF TGTGCCAGCAGTGGACTAGCGGGAGGCACTTACAATGAGCAGTTCTTC
TRBD2 once TRBJ2-1 TRBV5-1 CASSGSSSGSNEQFF TGCGCCAGCAGCGGATCCTCTAGCGGGAGTAATGAGCAGTTCTTC
TRBD2 - TRBJ2-5 TRBV7-7 CASSPGTSGGSGETQYF TGTGCCAGCAGCCCGGGGACTAGCGGGGGCAGCGGAGAGACCCAGTACTTC
TRBD1 - TRBJ2-5 TRBV6-5 CASSFYPTGGQETQYF TGTGCCAGCAGTTTCTACCCGACAGGGGGTCAAGAGACCCAGTACTTC
- - TRBJ2-3 TRBV7-2 CASTPNPRANTDTQYF TGTGCCAGCACCCCGAACCCCAGGGCCAACACAGATACGCAGTATTTT
TRBD1 few TRBJ1-5 TRBV2 CASSPPGQGGEGNQPQHF TGTGCCAGCAGTCCACCGGGACAGGGCGGTGAGGGCAATCAGCCCCAGCATTTT
TRBD1 once TRBJ2-6 TRBV19 CASSMGQISGANVLTF TGTGCCAGTAGTATGGGACAGATCTCTGGGGCCAACGTCCTGACTTTC
TRBD2 - TRBJ2-5 TRBV15 CATSRDGGVQTQYF TGTGCCACCAGCAGAGATGGGGGGGTTCAGACCCAGTACTTC
- - TRBJ1-5 TRBV2 CASSSGEGNQPQHF TGTGCCAGCAGTTCCGGGGAGGGCAATCAGCCCCAGCATTTT
TRBD1 once TRBJ1-2 TRBV29-1 CSVEDGAGTAKVGYTF TGCAGCGTTGAAGATGGGGCAGGGACAGCGAAGGTCGGCTACACCTTC
- - TRBJ2-2 TRBV27 CASKSQGGNTGELFF TGTGCCAGCAAATCCCAGGGGGGGAACACCGGGGAGCTGTTTTTT
- - TRBJ1-4 TRBV28 CASSSGTLHEKLFF TGTGCCAGCAGTTCAGGGACTTTACACGAAAAACTGTTTTTT
- - TRBJ1-2 TRBV2 CASSEAQTVIYGYTF TGTGCCAGCAGTGAAGCGCAAACAGTTATCTATGGCTACACCTTC
TRBD1 - TRBJ2-3 TRBV14 CASSQAGQGSTDTQYF TGTGCCAGCAGCCAAGCAGGACAGGGCAGCACAGATACGCAGTATTTT
- - TRBJ1-1 TRBV11-3 CASSLGRENTEAFF TGTGCCAGCAGCTTAGGACGGGAGAACACTGAAGCTTTCTTT
TRBD1 - TRBJ2-7 TRBV11-2 CASSLSETGGFEQYF TGTGCCAGCAGCTTAAGCGAGACAGGGGGCTTCGAGCAGTACTTC
TRBD1 - TRBJ2-7 TRBV10-3 CAISETDREEYF TGTGCCATCAGTGAGACCGACAGGGAAGAGTACTTC
- few TRBJ2-3 TRBV7-8 CASSLRRGNTDTQYF TGTGCCAGCAGCTTACGCAGGGGAAACACAGATACGCAGTATTTT
- once TRBJ1-4 TRBV3-1/TRBV3-2 CASSQVSGTPLFF TGTGCCAGCAGCCAAGTATCGGGGACACCCCTGTTTTTT
TRBD1 - TRBJ2-1 TRBV7-3 CASSLVRTGNNEQFF TGTGCCAGCAGCTTAGTGAGGACAGGGAACAATGAGCAGTTCTTC
- - TRBJ1-1 TRBV6-5 CASSYGAGVGNTEAFF TGTGCCAGCAGTTACGGGGCAGGGGTAGGGAACACTGAAGCTTTCTTT
TRBD1 - TRBJ2-1 TRBV6-6 CASSDPGQENEQFF TGTGCCAGCAGTGATCCGGGACAGGAAAATGAGCAGTTCTTC
TRBD2 - TRBJ2-5 TRBV6-2/TRBV6-3 CASSYSITREGRETQYF TGTGCCAGCAGTTACTCCATAACGAGGGAGGGCCGTGAGACCCAGTACTTC
TRBD1 - TRBJ1-1 TRBV30 CAWRGEQGSTEAFF TGTGCCTGGAGGGGGGAACAGGGGAGCACTGAAGCTTTCTTT
TRBD2 - TRBJ2-3 TRBV5-1 CASALTSGITDTQYF TGCGCCAGCGCCCTTACTAGCGGCATCACAGATACGCAGTATTTT
TRBD2 - TRBJ2-1 TRBV7-9 CASSPPFRTSGSYNEQFF TGTGCCAGCAGCCCACCCTTTAGGACTAGCGGGTCTTACAATGAGCAGTTCTTC
TRBD2 - TRBJ2-1 TRBV29-1 CSVSLAEDNEQFF TGCAGCGTCAGTCTAGCGGAGGACAATGAGCAGTTCTTC
TRBD1 - TRBJ1-1 TRBV7-2 CASSFGRTGGGWSTEAFF TGTGCCAGCAGCTTTGGAAGGACAGGGGGCGGCTGGAGCACTGAAGCTTTCTTT
TRBD1 - TRBJ1-1 TRBV2 CASSELGQGLNTEAFF TGTGCCAGCAGTGAACTCGGACAGGGGTTGAACACTGAAGCTTTCTTT